This T cell receptor beta chain was retrieved from a study of shared clonotypes between healthy human individuals (dated by TCRdb to the early 2020s). Concerning the study at large: The cohort included a few men and two women between 18 and 49 years of age. For each donor, CD4 naive and CD4 memory were each given three plates, CD8 naive was given two plates, and CD8 memory was given one plate. Different laboratories and diverse techniques were used to prepare libraries and sequence TCR repertoires, to increase sequencing depth and limit assay-specific biases. To estimate repertoire size and how much clonotypes are shared between individuals, the study performed deep sequencing of blood TCR repertoires from roughly five healthy adults. Leukapheresis yielded between about 0.85 and 10 billion PBMCs per donor.

Using the deep immunoSEQ assay, TCR CDR3 regions were amplified from genomic DNA by multiplex PCR. Genomic DNA extracted from each cell subset was distributed evenly over all wells of several immunoSEQ 96-well plates, and each plate served as one replicate. For sorted subsets, each replicate PCR was loaded with 200 to 250 ng genomic DNA, equivalent to about 33,000 T cell genomes. Purified libraries were quantified with a Qubit 3.0 fluorometer, sized on a Bioanalyzer 2100, and re-quantified with the KAPA Library Quantification kit. Every immunoSEQ 96-well plate was sequenced on a separate single-read 150-cycle Illumina NextSeq 550 flow cell. In the source study's methods: Because the immunoSEQ output held only junctional sequences and lacked quality scores, the filtering could not match the filtering applied to full-length reads. To assign V/J genes and CDR3, sequences were annotated against IMGT germline references using PyIR, a Python wrapper for IgBLAST v1.9. Reads were removed for weak V/J assignments (E-value above 1e-6), missing CDR3, stop codons, out-of-frame junctions, or ambiguous translated residues. A V3J clonotype was defined by an identical inferred V gene, J gene, and CDR3 amino acid sequence. Percentage overlap between repertoires was computed as shared unique clonotypes divided by the size of the smaller repertoire. Three approaches were used to assess repertoire richness: RTK rarefaction, the Chao1 estimator, and Recon v2.1 estimates of unobserved clonotypes. Generation probabilities for all TCRbeta clonotypes obtained by the gDNA method from four donors were computed using OLGA. What TCRdb holds here is the immuneACCESS table cut down to in-frame rearrangements. Part of the clones is not present; checked against another copy, under half of the missing clones reflect an unresolved V gene, and the others are unexplained. That table furnishes V, J and clone size, whereas the DNA furnished D and trimming. For this sample the table gives around 750,000 clones, of which about 74% were detected only once. In total, the top ten clones hold more than 1.5% of the sample.

The germline V gene sets CDR1 to SGHRS and CDR2 to YFSETQ. Here V drops 7 bases and J drops 6 bases, and the junction holds 13 bases not matched to any gene. The CDR3, from cysteine to phenylalanine, totals 16 residues. Kept here is only the CDR3 DNA, which spans 48 bases and is read in frame from base 1. Study-level results and caveats: About 5% of naive CD4, 3.5% of naive CD8, about 2.4% of memory CD4, and about 0.4% of memory CD8 clonotypes were shared across four donors. Incomplete sequencing was indicated by rarefaction of sorted-subset datasets, despite the large sequencing depth. Compared with non-shared clonotypes, the clonotypes found in all four sorted-subset donors had higher generation probabilities. The genetic and exposure-history diversity represented was limited by the small number of donors. Based on pairwise subsampling, the degree of clonotype sharing among donors was expected to be affected by sequencing depth. Sampling was restricted to blood, and TCR repertoires in tissue are likely to differ from TCR repertoires in blood. Estimated clonotype richness was generally larger for naive than for memory subsets.

Donors were healthy HIV-negative adults with no recently reported acute infections or vaccinations. Every donor was a Caucasian adult residing in Nashville, Tennessee, USA. CD4+ T cells were enriched through magnetic negative selection, after which naive cells were positively selected on CD45RA and the remaining negative fraction served as the memory subset. After blood collection by leukapheresis, PBMCs were isolated using Ficoll-Histopaque density gradient centrifugation and then cryopreserved in the vapor phase of liquid nitrogen. Analytical flow cytometry was used to check the purity and quantity of each magnetically sorted T cell population. Each sorted fraction had its genomic DNA isolated and then quantified by UV absorbance on a Nanodrop 2000c. Note on this clone: Its antigen has not been determined. Base-call qualities are not available, and no considerably larger clone is one nucleotide away.

The V and J genes are TRBV5-1 and TRBJ2-1; the junction holds 10 bases that match TRBD1. Sequences were obtained from memory CD4+ T cells sorted from blood. What the cell subset or site label conveys for this sample: CD45RA-negative fraction. The clonotype was recovered from a woman aged 25 to 39 in good health. The CDR3 amino acid sequence is: CASEPSGTGAGNEQFF. The DNA is TGCGCCAGCGAACCTTCCGGGACAGGGGCGGGCAATGAGCAGTTCTTC.